This T cell receptor beta chain originates from a study of blood T cell repertoires in COVID-19. Background on the study: Specimens from acute and convalescent COVID-19 originated in the United States, Italy and Spain. T cells, B-cell-depleted T cells, or PBMCs supplied cDNA or gDNA.

Study processing details: Amplification of reference gene primers provided the estimated nucleated cell counts. TCRdb keeps only in-frame clones here, not all; method: immunoSEQ multiplex PCR. V, J and clone size derive from that table, while D and trimming were established from the DNA sequence. The sample lists approximately 200,000 clones; 81% were seen once. This CDR3 spans 15 amino acids. J lost 7 bases, V lost 5 bases, and 7 bases had no gene match. The germline V gene encodes CDR1 KGHSH and CDR2 LQKENI. Seattle's enrolled individuals joined amid active infection and were then monitored longitudinally.

The receptor was derived from a woman aged 80 or over with COVID-19, enrolled during active disease. This chain uses TRBV18 with TRBJ1-4; 10 bases line up with TRBD1. Sequenced sample: peripheral blood. The CDR3 loop reads CASSASGTGVEKLFF. CDR3 DNA sequence: TGTGCCAGCTCAGCCTCCGGGACAGGGGTTGAAAAACTGTTTTTT.